Listed here are 31 T cell receptor beta chains from one sample, sequenced in a study of T cells in Graves' hyperthyroidism and ophthalmopathy. The source material, RNA transcripts, was used to amplify TCR beta CDR3 regions. HTBI primers were the set used in a first-round RT-PCR of the TCR CDR3. TCRdb redid the calling of the multiplex PCR reads with MiXCR, one entry per CDR3 protein. Of 500,000 to 550,000 distinct CDR3 sequences detected, less than 25% appear once; the ten largest clones hold 26%. Sequencing was done on a sample of blood. All receptors come from a man between 18 and 29 years old with Graves' hyperthyroidism.

This clonotype was counted at least ten times. The chain carries TRBV6-5 and TRBJ2-7, with D possibly matching TRBD1 (6 bases). CDR1 MNHEY and CDR2 SVGAGI come from the germline V gene. This CDR3 comprises 14 residues. V gave up 4 bases and J gave up 1 base, with 11 bases separating them. As DNA, the CDR3 is TGTGCCAGCAGTTCTGTCAGGGGTTCCTACGAGCAGTACTTC. Amino acid sequence: CASSSVRGSYEQYF.

In this sample, this clonotype turned up a few times. The chain carries TRBV27 and TRBJ2-5; D possibly matches TRBD1 or TRBD2 (5 bases each). Germline V gives CDR1 MNHEY, CDR2 SMNVEV (reference sequence). The CDR3 extends over 16 amino acids. V lost 4 bases and J lost 4, with 19 bases in between. The CDR3 bases are TGTGCCAGCAGTTCCTCCCCGGGGCCAGGGCGAGAGACCCAGTACTTC. It specifies CASSSSPGPGRETQYF.

This clonotype was observed at least ten times. The chain combines TRBV9 with TRBJ1-2; a weak D match, TRBD1 (5 bases). Per germline, CDR1 SGDLS and CDR2 YYNGEE. This CDR3 comprises 14 residues. V was trimmed by 3 bases and J by 2 bases, leaving 11 bases between them. Written as DNA, the CDR3 is TGTGCCAGCAGCGGGGGGACCGCAAACTATGGCTACACCTTC. This codes for CASSGGTANYGYTF. Supplemented by reference TRBV9 and TRBJ1-2, the full variable domain reads DSGVTQTPKHLITATGQRVTLRCSPRSGDLSVYWYQQSLDQGLQFLIQYYNGEERAKGNILERFSAQQFPDLHSELNLSSLELGDSALYFCASSGGTANYGYTFGSGTRLTVV.

This clonotype was counted at least ten times. The CDR3 sequence is CASGKGQPLYGYTF. In DNA form, the CDR3 reads TGTGCCAGCGGCAAGGGACAGCCCCTCTATGGCTACACCTTC. This sequence joins TRBV12-3 or TRBV12-4 and TRBJ1-2; TRBD1 aligns across 7 bases. This CDR3 contains 14 residues. V shed 8 bases, J shed 4 bases, and the junction held 10 bases outside the gene matches.

V usage is TRBV18 and J usage is TRBJ1-2; TRBD1 matches 10 bases. V dropped 5 bases and J dropped 6; count of bases not matched to a gene: 3. The CDR3 length is 13 residues. CDR1 is KGHSH, CDR2 LQKENI, per germline. The CDR3 DNA reads TGTGCCAGCTCAGCCGGGACAGGGGATGGCTACACCTTC. Its protein product is CASSAGTGDGYTF.

This sequence joins TRBV5-1 and TRBJ1-1, with a possible D match to TRBD1 (5 bases). Per germline, CDR1 SGHRS and CDR2 YFSETQ. The ends were cut back, 4 bases at V and 5 bases at J, with 15 bases in the middle. The CDR3 contains 14 residues. CDR3 loop: CASSPFGTDTEAFF. CDR3 coding DNA: TGCGCCAGCAGCCCCTTTGGGACTGATACTGAAGCTTTCTTT.

The sample holds many counts of this clonotype. The V call is TRBV28, the J call TRBJ1-1; 11 nucleotides align to TRBD1. The junction had 7 bases not matched to a gene; V was cut back by 6 bases and J by 4 bases. This CDR3 has 15 amino acids. Germline assignment: CDR1 MDHEN and CDR2 SYDVKM. CDR3 coding DNA: TGTGCCAGCAGCTACGGTGGGACAGGGGGCACTGAAGCTTTCTTT. Its protein product is CASSYGGTGGTEAFF.

In its sample, this clonotype was seen many times. The chain combines TRBV7-2 with TRBJ1-2, with D maybe TRBD1 (5 bases). This CDR3 is 17 amino acids long. The V end lost 1 base, the J end lost 2 bases, and 17 bases lay between the germline ends. The V gene's germline CDR1 is SGHTA and CDR2 FQGNSA. CDR3 DNA sequence: TGTGCCAGCAGCTTAGGGGCAGGGTCGCCGGGGAACTATGGCTACACCTTC. Protein sequence: CASSLGAGSPGNYGYTF.

This clonotype was detected ten times or more. This chain connects TRBV12-3 or TRBV12-4 to TRBJ1-1; a weak D match, TRBD1 (5 bases). V was shortened by 3 bases and J by 3 bases, with 11 bases between the two germline ends. CDR3 length: 14 residues. In DNA, the CDR3 is TGTGCCAGCAGTTTTCAGGGCTCGGACACTGAAGCTTTCTTT. Protein: CASSFQGSDTEAFF.

A note on this clonotype: A much larger clonotype is one base distant, so this may be a read error. The chain employs TRBV30 and TRBJ2-7, with D possibly matching TRBD1 (5 bases). Germline CDR1 GTSNPN, CDR2 SVGIG (reference sequence). V was pared by 3 bases and J by 5 bases, with 8 bases between. This CDR3 region has 11 residues. Here the CDR3 reads CAWRQVNEQYF. As DNA, the CDR3 is TGTGCCTGGAGACAGGTCAACGAGCAGTACTTC.

J is TRBJ2-7 and V is TRBV3-1; the match to TRBD2 covers 11 bases. Trimming took 1 base from V and 5 from J; bases not matched to a gene: 10. The CDR3 has 17 amino acids. Germline V lookup: CDR1 LGHDT, CDR2 YNNKEL (reference sequence). CDR3 DNA: TGTGCCAGCAGCCAAGGTTGGACTAGCGGGCTTCGGGACGAGCAGTACTTC. Its protein is CASSQGWTSGLRDEQYF.

In its sample, this clonotype was seen many times. The chain uses TRBV12-3 or TRBV12-4 and TRBJ1-3; TRBD1 might be the D (5 bases). The CDR3 is 14 residues long. Trimming removed 3 bases from V and 1 base from J, with 7 bases in between. CDR3 DNA sequence: TGTGCCAGCAGTTTGGGACCGTCTGGAAACACCATATATTTT. It yields the protein CASSLGPSGNTIYF.

Of note for this clonotype: A read error is possible here, since a much larger clone lies one base away. As the CDR3 is not closed by the conserved phenylalanine or tryptophan, this likely results from a read error. This chain joins TRBV7-2 and TRBJ2-2; D is uncertain. The CDR3 length is 15 residues. Germline values: CDR1 SGHTA, CDR2 FQGNSA. Trimming removed 2 bases from V and 5 bases from J, with 12 bases in between. CDR3 sequence reads: CASSLTHLGTGELFL. The CDR3 DNA sequence: TGTGCCAGCAGCTTAACCCACCTCGGAACCGGGGAGCTGTTTCTT.

The rearrangement uses TRBV7-2 and TRBJ1-1; D is unclear. V gave up 5 bases and J gave up 7 bases, with 14 bases separating them. The CDR3 is made up of 13 amino acids. The V gene's germline CDR1 is SGHTA and CDR2 FQGNSA. The CDR3 region has the DNA TGTGCCAGCAGCGTGACAACGATGGTTGAAGCTTTCTTT. This gives the protein CASSVTTMVEAFF.

The table lists this clonotype with a few counts. J is TRBJ2-5 and V is TRBV3-1, with D possibly being TRBD1 or TRBD2 (5 bases each). In germline, CDR1 is LGHDT, CDR2 YNNKEL (reference sequence). The V and J ends lost 0 bases and 6 bases respectively, with 14 bases between them. The length of the CDR3 is 15 residues. This CDR3 is CASSQDWAPGQTQYF. The DNA of the CDR3 is TGTGCCAGCAGCCAAGACTGGGCCCCGGGACAGACCCAGTACTTC.

This chain links TRBV12-3 or TRBV12-4 with TRBJ1-6; D is ambiguous. The CDR3 covers 15 residues. Trimming shortened V by 6 bases and J by 0 bases, and 9 bases separated the two germline ends. CDR3 sequence: CASRRESSYNSPLHF. The CDR3 coding sequence is TGTGCCAGCAGACGGGAGAGCTCCTATAATTCACCCCTCCACTTT.

As concerns this clonotype: Just one base apart from a much larger clone, this may be a read error. The chain is built from TRBV6-1 and TRBJ2-4; 9 bases are shared with TRBD1. The germline V gene has CDR1 MNHNS and CDR2 SASEGT. CDR3 length: 15 residues. The CDR3 DNA reads as TGTGCCAGCAGTGAGACAGGGGGTTCCAAAAACATTAAGTACTTC. This encodes CASSETGGSKNIKYF.

This clonotype was seen ten or more times. The chain employs TRBV15 and TRBJ1-5, with TRBD1 identical over 10 bases. With V trimmed by 0 bases and J by 5 bases, 10 bases remained unmatched. Germline assignment: CDR1 LNHNV and CDR2 YYDKDF (reference sequence). The CDR3 loop spans 18 amino acids. In DNA form, the CDR3 reads TGTGCCACCAGCAGAGACCCCGCCGTGACAGGGGGCCATCAGCCCCAGCATTTT. Its translation: CATSRDPAVTGGHQPQHF.

The CDR3 DNA follows: TGTGCCAGCAGGAAAAAATGGGTCAAAAACATTCAGTACTTC. This sequence encodes CASRKKWVKNIQYF. The V call is TRBV28, the J call TRBJ2-4; D not resolved. The V end was cut by 6 bases, the J end by 3 bases, with 12 bases between. This CDR3 has 14 residues. CDR1 is MDHEN and CDR2 is SYDVKM in the germline V gene.

This clonotype was observed a handful of times. This may be a read error: a much more frequent sequence differs by one nucleotide. Since the CDR3 does not end with the conserved phenylalanine or tryptophan, this likely comes from a read error. The gene calls are TRBV28 and TRBJ1-2; D is possibly TRBD1 (5 bases). V was shortened by 6 bases and J by 7 bases, with 18 bases between the two germline ends. CDR1 is MDHEN, CDR2 SYDVKM, per germline. CDR3 length: 14 residues. CDR3 in DNA: TGTGCCAGCAGGGCGGCGGGGGGGAAAAGTGGCTACACCTCC. Encoded protein: CASRAAGGKSGYTS.

This clonotype was observed at least ten times. The chain has TRBV28 and TRBJ2-4; D possibly corresponds to TRBD1 (8 bases). Trimming removed 5 bases at V and 0 bases at J, with 14 bases between. The CDR3 spans 16 residues. Per germline, CDR1 MDHEN and CDR2 SYDVKM. The CDR3: CASSTGGALAKNIQYF. For the CDR3, the DNA is TGTGCCAGCAGTACAGGGGGGGCTTTAGCCAAAAACATTCAGTACTTC.

This clonotype was counted ten times or more. V usage is TRBV20-1 and J usage is TRBJ2-2, with 10 bases lining up with TRBD1. Germline-derived CDR1 and CDR2 are DFQATT and SNEGSKA (reference sequence). The trim removed 5 bases at V and 9 bases at J, leaving 9 bases unmatched. CDR3 length: 14 residues. This CDR3 is CSALTGTGERELFF. For the CDR3, the DNA is TGCAGTGCTCTCACCGGGACAGGGGAACGGGAGCTGTTTTTT.

This clonotype showed up many times. This chain uses TRBV16 with TRBJ2-7; 7 bases match TRBD1. Trimming removed 8 bases from V and 12 bases from J; junction bases left unmatched: 10. CDR1 and CDR2 from the germline V gene are KGHSY and FQNENV. This CDR3 contains 11 residues. The DNA of the CDR3 is TGTGCCAGCTTGATTGGGACAGTAACGTACTTC. This translates into CASLIGTVTYF.

This clonotype was counted a few times. CDR3: CASSGSTGQRFEAFF. The CDR3 coding sequence is TGTGCCAGCAGTGGTTCAACGGGACAGCGCTTTGAAGCTTTCTTT. The gene calls are TRBV2 and TRBJ1-1; 7 positions agree with TRBD1. The J segment lost 7 bases and the V segment lost 4 bases, leaving 12 bases of the junction unmatched. CDR1 is SNHLY, CDR2 FYNNEI, per germline. CDR3 length equals 15 residues.

There are many counts of this clonotype. The rearrangement joins TRBV27 to TRBJ1-5; TRBD1 is a possible D gene (6 bases). CDR1 MNHEY and CDR2 SMNVEV come from the germline V gene (reference sequence). Trimming shortened V by 4 bases and J by 0 bases, and 10 bases separated the two germline ends. This CDR3 is built from 15 residues. The CDR3 DNA sequence: TGTGCCAGCAGTTATCAGGGGCCTAGCAATCAGCCCCAGCATTTT. Translated, it gives CASSYQGPSNQPQHF.

Ten or more counts support this clonotype. The chain joins TRBV28 to TRBJ1-5, with D perhaps TRBD1 (5 bases). With 4 bases removed from V and 0 bases from J, the gap between germline ends came to 10 bases. Germline CDR1 is MDHEN and CDR2 is SYDVKM. The CDR3 contains 15 residues. The CDR3 sequence: CASSYRSSSNQPQHF. DNA of the CDR3: TGTGCCAGCAGTTACAGGTCGAGTAGCAATCAGCCCCAGCATTTT. Looking up the rest from reference TRBV28 and TRBJ1-5 gives the full variable domain: DVKVTQSSRYLVKRTGEKVFLECVQDMDHENMFWYRQDPGLGLRLIYFSYDVKMKEKGDIPEGYSVSREKKERFSLILESASTNQTSMYLCASSYRSSSNQPQHFGDGTRLSIL.

This clonotype was picked up many times. The chain has TRBV7-9 and TRBJ1-1; D is uncertain. Germline lookup yields CDR1 SEHNR and CDR2 FQNEAQ (reference sequence). The CDR3 has 13 amino acids. Trimming took 0 bases from V and 3 from J, leaving 5 bases between them. CDR3 sequence (DNA): TGTGCCAGCAGCTTAGCAAAGGACACTGAAGCTTTCTTT. It yields the protein CASSLAKDTEAFF.

For this clonotype: Without the conserved terminal phenylalanine or tryptophan, this CDR3 likely stems from a read error. This rearrangement joins TRBV5-1 to TRBJ1-1; TRBD1 might be the D (6 bases). Trimming pared 0 bases from V and 5 bases from J, leaving 14 bases between. The CDR3 runs 15 residues. Germline CDR1 SGHRS, CDR2 YFSETQ. In nucleotides, the CDR3 is TGCGCCAGCAGCTTGGATCCCCGGGACAAAACTGAAGCTTTCTAT. Amino acids: CASSLDPRDKTEAFY.

The chain links TRBV2 to TRBJ1-3; no clear D gene. Per the germline V gene, CDR1 is SNHLY and CDR2 is FYNNEI. The CDR3 totals 16 residues. V gave up 6 bases and J gave up 0 bases, with 15 bases separating them. The CDR3, as DNA: TGTGCCAGCAGGGGAGGGCCGTTAATCTCTGGAAACACCATATATTTT. Encoded protein: CASRGGPLISGNTIYF.

The J gene is TRBJ1-1, the V gene TRBV6-5; D is undetermined. With 4 bases removed from V and 7 bases from J, the gap between germline ends came to 22 bases. The germline CDR1 and CDR2 sequences are MNHEY and SVGAGI. CDR3 length: 16 amino acids. The CDR3 is CASSSSGRHISVEAFF. CDR3 DNA sequence: TGTGCCAGCAGTTCCTCCGGGCGCCACATATCAGTTGAAGCTTTCTTT.

The chain employs TRBV6-2 or TRBV6-3 and TRBJ2-7; the match to TRBD2 covers 7 bases. The germline V gene encodes CDR1 MNHEY and CDR2 SVGEGT. J lost 5 bases, V lost 0 bases, and 7 bases had no gene match. There are 15 residues in the CDR3. The DNA for the CDR3 is TGTGCCAGCAGTTACTCCCGGGACTATACCCACGAGCAGTACTTC. As protein: CASSYSRDYTHEQYF.